In this sample, the clone carrying this T cell receptor beta chain turned up a few times. What it recognizes is unknown. This entry belongs to a study of blood T cells in healthy people across ages. A second about 7 to 11 cycle PCR used barcoded and J-beta primers. TCRdb used MiXCR to reprocess the 5' RACE reads, holding one entry per CDR3 protein. The data show just over 1 million distinct CDR3 sequences, 40% to 50% seen once. The CDR3 sequence is 15 residues long. The V segment lost 6 bases and the J segment 4 bases; nucleotides outside the gene matches: 8. Study-wide results and limits: Greater diversity and more naive CD4+ cells were seen in long-lived donors than in aged donors.

The authors drew about 9.5 milliliters of peripheral blood from each donor. Samples each yielded at least 6 micrograms of total RNA. Sequences were obtained from blood. The receptor was isolated from an older woman in good health. The J gene is TRBJ2-5, the V gene TRBV12-3 or TRBV12-4, with 10 bases fitting TRBD2. CDR3 residues: CASRWTGTSAETQYF. The DNA for the CDR3 is TGTGCCAGCAGGTGGACCGGGACTAGCGCAGAGACCCAGTACTTC.